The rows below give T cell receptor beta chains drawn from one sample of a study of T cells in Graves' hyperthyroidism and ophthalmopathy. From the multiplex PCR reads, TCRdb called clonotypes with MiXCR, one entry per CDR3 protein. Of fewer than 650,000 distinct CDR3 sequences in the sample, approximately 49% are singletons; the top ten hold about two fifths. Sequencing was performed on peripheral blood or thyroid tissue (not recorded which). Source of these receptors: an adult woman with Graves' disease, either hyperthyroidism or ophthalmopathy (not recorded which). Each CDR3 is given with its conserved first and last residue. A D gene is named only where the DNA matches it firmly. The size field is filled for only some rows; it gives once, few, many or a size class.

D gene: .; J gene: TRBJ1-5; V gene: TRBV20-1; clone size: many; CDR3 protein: CSARPRAGVIEPQHF; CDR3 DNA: TGCAGTGCTAGACCCCGGGCGGGGGTTATAGAGCCCCAGCATTTT
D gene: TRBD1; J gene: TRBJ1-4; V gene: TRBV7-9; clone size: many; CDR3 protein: CASSPGQGVGKLFF; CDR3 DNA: TGTGCCAGCAGCCCGGGACAGGGGGTCGGAAAACTGTTTTTT
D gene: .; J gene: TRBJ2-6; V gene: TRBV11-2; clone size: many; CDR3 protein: CASSLVGAAGANVLTF; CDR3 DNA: TGTGCCAGCAGCTTAGTTGGGGCTGCGGGGGCCAACGTCCTGACTTTC
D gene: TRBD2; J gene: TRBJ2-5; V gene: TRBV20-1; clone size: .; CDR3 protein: CSAPPTSGGETQYF; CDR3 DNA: TGCAGTGCCCCCCCGACTAGCGGGGGGGAGACCCAGTACTTC
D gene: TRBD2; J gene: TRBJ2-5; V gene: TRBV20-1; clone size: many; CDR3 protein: CSAETSGQETQYF; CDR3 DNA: TGCAGTGCTGAGACTAGCGGCCAAGAGACCCAGTACTTC
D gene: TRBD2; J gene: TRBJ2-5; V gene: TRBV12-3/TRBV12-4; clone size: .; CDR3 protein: CASSSSGGRQETQYF; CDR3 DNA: TGTGCCAGCAGCTCGTCGGGGGGGCGACAGGAGACCCAGTACTTC
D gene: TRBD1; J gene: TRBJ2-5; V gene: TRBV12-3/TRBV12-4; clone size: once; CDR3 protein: CASIQTGGRETQYF; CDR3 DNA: TGTGCCAGCATCCAGACAGGGGGGAGGGAGACCCAGTACTTC
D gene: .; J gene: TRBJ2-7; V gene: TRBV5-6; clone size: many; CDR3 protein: CASSLAAAPQQYF; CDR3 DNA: TGTGCCAGCAGCTTGGCGGCTGCGCCCCAGCAGTACTTC
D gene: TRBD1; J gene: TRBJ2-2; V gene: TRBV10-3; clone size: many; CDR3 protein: CAISESPGQGESPGELFF; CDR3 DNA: TGTGCCATCAGTGAGTCACCCGGACAGGGGGAGAGTCCCGGGGAGCTGTTTTTT
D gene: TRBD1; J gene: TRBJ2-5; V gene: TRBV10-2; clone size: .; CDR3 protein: CASGWTGGYQETQYF; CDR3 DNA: TGCGCCAGCGGATGGACAGGGGGATACCAAGAGACCCAGTACTTC
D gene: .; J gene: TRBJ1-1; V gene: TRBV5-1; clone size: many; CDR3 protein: CASSLRPGTSNTEAFF; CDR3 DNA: TGCGCCAGCAGCCTTCGTCCCGGGACATCTAACACTGAAGCTTTCTTT
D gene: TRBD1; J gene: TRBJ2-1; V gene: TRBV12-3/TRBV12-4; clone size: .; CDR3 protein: CASSHIQGMGGYNEQFF; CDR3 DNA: TGTGCCAGCAGCCACATACAGGGGATGGGCGGCTACAATGAGCAGTTCTTC
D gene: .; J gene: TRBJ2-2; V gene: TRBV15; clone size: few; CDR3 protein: CATNDGVPNTGELFF; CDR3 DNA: TGTGCCACCAACGACGGCGTCCCGAACACCGGGGAGCTGTTTTTT
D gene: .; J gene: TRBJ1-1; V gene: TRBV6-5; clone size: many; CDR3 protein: CASSENYGNTEAFF; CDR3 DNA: TGTGCCAGCAGTGAAAACTACGGTAACACTGAAGCTTTCTTT
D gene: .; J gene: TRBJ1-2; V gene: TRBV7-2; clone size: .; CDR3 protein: CASSLAHGGYTF; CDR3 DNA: TGTGCCAGCAGCTTGGCCCATGGGGGATACACCTTC
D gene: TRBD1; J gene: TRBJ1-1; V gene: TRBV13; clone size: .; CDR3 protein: CASSTRQGLEAFF; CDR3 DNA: TGTGCCAGCAGTACGCGACAGGGCCTTGAAGCTTTCTTT
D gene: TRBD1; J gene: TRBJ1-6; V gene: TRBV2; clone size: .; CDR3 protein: CASSAGGGRSYNSPLHF; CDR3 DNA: TGTGCCAGCAGTGCAGGGGGCGGACGGTCCTATAATTCACCCCTCCACTTT
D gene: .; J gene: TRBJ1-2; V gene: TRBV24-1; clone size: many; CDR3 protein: CATSGGYGYTF; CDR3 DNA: TGTGCCACCAGTGGAGGTTATGGCTACACCTTC
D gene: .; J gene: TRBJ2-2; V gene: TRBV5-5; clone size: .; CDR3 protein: CASTHQVHGELFF; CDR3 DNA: TGTGCCAGCACCCACCAGGTCCACGGGGAGCTGTTTTTT
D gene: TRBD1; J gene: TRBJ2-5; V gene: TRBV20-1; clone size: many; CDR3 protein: CSARNGQGLGTQYF; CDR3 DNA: TGCAGTGCCAGAAACGGACAGGGGTTGGGGACCCAGTACTTC
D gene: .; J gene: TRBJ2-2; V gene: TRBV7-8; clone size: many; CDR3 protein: CASRDPSRASYTGELFF; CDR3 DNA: TGTGCCAGCAGGGATCCCTCCCGCGCCAGCTACACCGGGGAGCTGTTTTTT
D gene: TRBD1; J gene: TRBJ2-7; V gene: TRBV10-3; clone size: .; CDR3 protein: CAVSESRTGTYEQYF; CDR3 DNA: TGTGCCGTCAGTGAGTCCAGGACAGGGACCTACGAGCAGTACTTC
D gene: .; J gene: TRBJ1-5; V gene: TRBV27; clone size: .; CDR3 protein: CASSIQAYGNQPQHF; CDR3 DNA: TGTGCCAGCAGCATACAGGCTTACGGCAATCAGCCCCAGCATTTT
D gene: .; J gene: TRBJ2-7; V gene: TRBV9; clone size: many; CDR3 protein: CASSVEDSYEQYF; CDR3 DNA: TGTGCCAGCAGCGTAGAAGACTCCTACGAGCAGTACTTC
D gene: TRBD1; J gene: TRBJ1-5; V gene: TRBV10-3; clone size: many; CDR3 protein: CAISTTGAGQPQHF; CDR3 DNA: TGTGCCATCAGCACGACAGGGGCCGGTCAGCCCCAGCATTTT
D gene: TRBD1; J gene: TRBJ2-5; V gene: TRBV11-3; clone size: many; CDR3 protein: CASSPAGTGIETQYF; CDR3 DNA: TGTGCCAGCAGCCCGGCCGGGACAGGGATCGAGACCCAGTACTTC
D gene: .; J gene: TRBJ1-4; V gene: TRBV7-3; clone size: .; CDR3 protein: CASSTSQAENEKLFF; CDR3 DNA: TGTGCCAGCAGCACCTCACAGGCGGAGAATGAAAAACTGTTTTTT
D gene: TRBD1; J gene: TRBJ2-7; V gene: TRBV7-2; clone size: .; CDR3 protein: CASSAGQGNYEQYF; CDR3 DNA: TGTGCCAGCAGCGCGGGACAGGGGAACTACGAGCAGTACTTC
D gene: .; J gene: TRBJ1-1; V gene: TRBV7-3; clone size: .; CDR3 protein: CASSLGRPELNTEAFF; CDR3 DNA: TGTGCCAGCAGCTTAGGCCGGCCAGAACTGAACACTGAAGCTTTCTTT
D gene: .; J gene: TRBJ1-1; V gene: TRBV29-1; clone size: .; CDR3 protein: CSLRQGNTEAFF; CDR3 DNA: TGCAGCTTGAGGCAGGGAAACACTGAAGCTTTCTTT
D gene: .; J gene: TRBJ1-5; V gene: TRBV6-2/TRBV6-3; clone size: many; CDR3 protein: CASSYRQAQPQHF; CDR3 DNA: TGTGCCAGCAGTTACCGGCAGGCTCAGCCCCAGCATTTT
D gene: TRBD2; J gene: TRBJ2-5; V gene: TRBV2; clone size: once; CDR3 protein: CASTRPGGRETQYF; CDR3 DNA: TGTGCCAGCACTCGCCCGGGAGGACGAGAGACCCAGTACTTC
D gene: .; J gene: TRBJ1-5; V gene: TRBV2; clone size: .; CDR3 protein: CASSVDAHAPQHF; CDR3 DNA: TGTGCCAGCAGTGTGGACGCCCACGCGCCCCAGCATTTT